This T cell receptor beta chain emerged from a study of siplizumab effects on memory and regulatory T cells. Study results and limitations: There was no confirmation of the suppressive function of proliferating Tregs from siplizumab cultures.

Worth noting for this clone: Its antigen remains unknown.

This table comes from immunoSEQ multiplex PCR, and its TCRdb copy is limited to in-frame clones, with some not included. The sample lists approximately 100,000 clones, 92% seen once, with more than 0.65% in the top ten. V gave up 6 bases and J gave up 4 bases, with 15 bases separating them. CDR1 and CDR2 (germline): MNHNS, SASEGT. The CDR3 length is 14 residues. Sequencing was done on a sample of Tregs sorted from blood. The rearrangement links TRBV6-1 to TRBJ1-1; weak D call: TRBD1 (5 bases). The source of this sequence is a human donor in good health. The DNA of the CDR3 is TGTGCCAGCAGCCCTCCAGGGACTGGCACTGAAGCTTTCTTT. This sequence encodes CASSPPGTGTEAFF.